These 26 T cell receptor beta chains came from one sample sequenced in a study of blood T cell repertoires in COVID-19. TCRdb's table, derived via immunoSEQ multiplex PCR, lists solely in-frame clones and lacks some. The repertoire consists of some 150,000 clones, with roughly 85% occurring once and the leading ten covering 2.5% to 3.5%. Sequencing used peripheral blood. The source is a man in his fifties with acute or convalescent COVID-19.

This clone was counted a single time. The gene calls are TRBV20-1 and TRBJ1-6; D is unclear. Germline V gene data show CDR1 as DFQATT and CDR2 as SNEGSKA (reference sequence). The CDR3 consists of 16 residues. V lost 3 bases and J 0 bases, leaving 12 bases between the germline ends. The CDR3 loop is CSASVLTGSYNSPLHF. The CDR3 nucleotides read TGCAGTGCTAGTGTATTAACGGGCTCCTATAATTCACCCCTCCACTTT.

The J gene is TRBJ1-6, the V gene TRBV9; TRBD1 is a possible D gene (5 bases). CDR1 SGDLS and CDR2 YYNGEE come from the germline V gene. The V and J ends lost 3 bases and 13 bases respectively, with 17 bases between them. The CDR3 consists of 14 residues. CDR3 coding DNA: TGTGCCAGCAGCGGGAGGGGTGGGGTTTCGCCCCTCCACTTT. Encoded protein: CASSGRGGVSPLHF.

This sequence joins TRBV21-1 and TRBJ2-7; TRBD1 reflects the table's D call only, with no check against the DNA. TRBV21-1 is a listed pseudogene. The length of the CDR3 is 14 residues. The CDR3 sequence: CASNFDRFIHEQYF. CDR3 nucleotides: TGTGCCAGCAACTTCGACAGGTTTATCCACGAGCAGTACTTC.

The CDR3 is CASSRAGDSYNEQFF. CDR3 sequence (DNA): TGTGCCAGCAGCCGTGCAGGGGATTCCTACAATGAGCAGTTCTTC. The chain uses TRBV7-9 and TRBJ2-1, with D maybe TRBD1 (6 bases). The CDR3 extends over 15 amino acids. V dropped 5 bases and J dropped 1 base, with 12 bases sitting between them. From germline, CDR1 is SEHNR and CDR2 FQNEAQ (reference sequence). The full variable domain, completed using reference TRBV7-9 and TRBJ2-1, is DTGVSQNPRHKITKRGQNVTFRCDPISEHNRLYWYRQTLGQGPEFLTYFQNEAQLEKSRLLSDRFSAERPKGSFSTLEIQRTEQGDSAMYLCASSRAGDSYNEQFFGPGTRLTVL.

The rearrangement joins TRBV19 to TRBJ2-1; 8 bases line up with TRBD2. The CDR3 loop spans 15 amino acids. J was trimmed by 5 bases and V by 10 bases; bases with no gene match: 13. Germline V gene lookup returns CDR1 LNHDA and CDR2 SQIVND (reference sequence). Here the CDR3 reads CATQSGVAGNNEQFF. Here the CDR3 DNA reads TGTGCCACTCAGTCGGGAGTAGCGGGGAACAATGAGCAGTTCTTC.

The chain carries TRBV5-4 and TRBJ1-3, with D tentatively TRBD1 (6 bases). Trimming took 4 bases from V and 0 from J, leaving 20 bases between them. This CDR3 is built from 18 residues. Germline V CDR1 and CDR2: SGHNT, YYREEE (reference sequence). For the CDR3, the DNA is TGTGCCAGCAGCCGTGGGACACCGTCTTCTAGCTCTGGAAACACCATATATTTT. It translates to CASSRGTPSSSSGNTIYF.

This chain links TRBV11-3 with TRBJ2-3; the match to TRBD1 covers 10 bases. Germline V gene sequence: CDR1 SGHNT, CDR2 YENEEA. The length of the CDR3 is 15 residues. V lost 0 bases and J lost 5; bases outside the gene matches: 2. The CDR3 DNA follows: TGTGCCAGCAGCTTAGAGGACAGGGGGGAAGATACGCAGTATTTT. Encoded protein: CASSLEDRGEDTQYF.

The rearrangement joins TRBV6-5 to TRBJ2-3; possibly TRBD2 for D (5 bases). V was pared by 7 bases and J by 2 bases, with 10 bases between. The CDR3 contains 13 residues. CDR1 and CDR2 (germline): MNHEY, SVGAGI. The CDR3 here is CASKDSNTDTQYF. CDR3 bases: TGTGCCAGCAAGGACTCAAACACAGATACGCAGTATTTT.

The V and J genes are TRBV7-2 and TRBJ1-2; D is undetermined. V was trimmed by 4 bases and J by 3 bases, leaving 12 bases between them. The CDR3 is 14 residues long. Germline CDR1 SGHTA, CDR2 FQGNSA. This chain's CDR3 is CASSSMKGDYGYTF. The CDR3 coding sequence is TGTGCCAGCAGCTCAATGAAAGGAGACTATGGCTACACCTTC.

This sequence joins TRBV7-9 and TRBJ2-1; 7 positions agree with TRBD2. CDR1 SEHNR and CDR2 FQNEAQ come from the germline V gene (reference sequence). With 4 bases clipped from V and 8 bases from J, the junction kept 8 bases outside the gene matches. CDR3 length: 14 residues. CDR3 sequence: CASSSTVREDEQFF. The CDR3, as DNA: TGTGCCAGCAGCTCTACGGTTCGGGAGGATGAGCAGTTCTTC.

V and J are TRBV15 and TRBJ2-7, with no clear D. V lost 0 bases and J lost 2, with 11 bases in between. Per the germline V gene, CDR1 is LNHNV and CDR2 is YYDKDF (reference sequence). This CDR3 region has 15 residues. CDR3 amino acids: CATSRDDNYPYEQYF. The CDR3 DNA is TGTGCCACCAGCAGAGATGACAATTACCCCTACGAGCAGTACTTC.

The V gene is TRBV9, the J gene TRBJ1-2; D may be TRBD1 (5 bases). The CDR3 runs to 14 residues. Germline CDR1 reads SGDLS; CDR2 reads YYNGEE. V was shortened by 0 bases and J by 5 bases, with 11 bases between the two germline ends. DNA for the CDR3: TGTGCCAGCAGCGTAGAGTCAGGGCGTTATGGCTACACCTTC. Translated, it gives CASSVESGRYGYTF.

The rearrangement links TRBV3-1 (or the pseudogene TRBV3-2) to TRBJ2-1; D not resolved. The V and J ends lost 1 base and 8 bases respectively, with 6 bases between them. The CDR3 extends over 12 amino acids. The germline V gene has CDR1 LGHDT and CDR2 YNNKEL (reference sequence). The CDR3 DNA reads TGTGCCAGCAGCCAAGCTTTCTATGAGCAGTTCTTC. It specifies CASSQAFYEQFF.

This clone was seen just once. The rearrangement links TRBV9 to TRBJ2-7; 8 bases map to TRBD1. CDR1 is SGDLS and CDR2 is YYNGEE in the germline V gene. V shed 3 bases, J shed 0 bases, and the junction held 2 bases outside the gene matches. CDR3 length equals 14 residues. The CDR3 nucleotides are TGTGCCAGCAGCGGGGGACAGGCCTCCTACGAGCAGTACTTC. Residues: CASSGGQASYEQYF.

The chain joins TRBV2 to TRBJ1-1, with D hard to call. V gave up 4 bases and J gave up 7 bases, with 10 bases separating them. Looked up from germline, CDR1 is SNHLY and CDR2 is FYNNEI. The CDR3 covers 12 residues. CDR3 sequence (DNA): TGTGCCAGCAGTGTCGGGTCGGATGAAGCTTTCTTT. The encoded protein is CASSVGSDEAFF.

Comments on this clone: Other nucleotide sequences in the sample specify the same CDR3. Here the CDR3 reads CASSVQSGNTIYF. The CDR3 DNA reads TGTGCCAGCAGCGTTCAGTCGGGAAACACCATATATTTT. The chain carries TRBV5-6 and TRBJ1-3; D uncertain. The germline CDR1 and CDR2 sequences are SGHDT and YYEEEE. V was cut by 4 bases and J by 4 bases, with 9 bases left in between. The CDR3 consists of 13 residues.

The DNA for the CDR3 is TGTGCCAGCGCAAAGCGAGGGATCAACACTGAAGCTTTCTTT. Its protein is CASAKRGINTEAFF. This sequence joins TRBV2 and TRBJ1-1; no definite D call. Germline V lookup: CDR1 SNHLY, CDR2 FYNNEI. CDR3 length: 14 amino acids. The V gene lost 8 bases and the J gene lost 2 bases, with 15 bases spanning the gap.

This chain uses TRBV5-1 with TRBJ1-1; possible D gene TRBD1, 5 bases. Trimming removed 2 bases from V and 2 bases from J, with 10 bases in between. Germline CDR1 and CDR2: SGHRS and YFSETQ. This CDR3 is 14 amino acids long. CDR3 in amino acids: CASSFGTGNTEAFF. The CDR3 DNA is TGCGCCAGCAGCTTTGGTACAGGAAACACTGAAGCTTTCTTT.

This chain links TRBV19 with TRBJ2-7; TRBD1 matches at 7 bases. This CDR3 is built from 16 residues. The germline CDR1 and CDR2 sequences are LNHDA and SQIVND (reference sequence). The junction had 6 bases not matched to a gene; V was cut back by 1 base and J by 0 bases. The CDR3 nucleotides read TGTGCCAGTAGTATAGCCGGGACAGCAAGCTCCTACGAGCAGTACTTC. It specifies CASSIAGTASSYEQYF.

The chain recombines TRBV11-1 with TRBJ2-5; 9 bases align to TRBD2. This CDR3 has 16 amino acids. Germline trimming cut 4 bases from V and 5 bases from J; bases unmatched to any gene: 11. Germline V gene data show CDR1 as SGHAT and CDR2 as FQDESV (reference sequence). CDR3 protein: CASSSGTSLRSETQYF. In DNA, the CDR3 is TGTGCCAGCAGCTCCGGGACTAGCCTACGTTCGGAGACCCAGTACTTC.

CDR3 sequence reads: CASSFSDGTSGKLAKNIQYF. Here the CDR3 DNA reads TGTGCCAGCAGTTTCTCAGACGGGACTAGCGGAAAATTAGCCAAAAACATTCAGTACTTC. The J gene is TRBJ2-4, the V gene TRBV2; the match to TRBD2 covers 11 bases. From germline, CDR1 is SNHLY and CDR2 FYNNEI. The trim removed 5 bases at V and 0 bases at J, leaving 15 bases unmatched. This CDR3 is built from 20 residues.

The chain has TRBV29-1 and TRBJ1-1; possibly TRBD1 for D (5 bases). The CDR3 has 13 amino acids. CDR1 and CDR2 (germline): SQVTM, ANQGSEA. V lost 5 bases to trimming and J lost 5 bases, with 15 bases between them. CDR3 nucleotide sequence: TGCAGCGTTCGTTATCAGGGCGGAACTGAAGCTTTCTTT. Translated, it gives CSVRYQGGTEAFF.

V is TRBV7-3 and J is TRBJ2-3; 9 bases align to TRBD2. The CDR3 has 16 amino acids. The junction had 10 bases not matched to a gene; V was cut back by 5 bases and J by 4 bases. The V gene's germline CDR1 is SGHTA and CDR2 FQGTGA. This CDR3 is CASSPRDSGSSDTQYF. CDR3 DNA sequence: TGTGCCAGCAGCCCCCGGGATAGCGGGAGTTCAGATACGCAGTATTTT.

The chain joins TRBV3-1 (or the pseudogene TRBV3-2) to TRBJ1-2, with TRBD1 matching 7 bases. The V segment lost 6 bases and the J segment 4 bases; nucleotides outside the gene matches: 8. This CDR3 contains 14 residues. Germline CDR1 and CDR2: LGHDT and YNNKEL (reference sequence). The CDR3 DNA sequence: TGTGCCAGCAGTTCTCCGACAGGGATCTATGGCTACACCTTC. It encodes CASSSPTGIYGYTF.

A few counts support this clone. The genes are TRBV7-9 and TRBJ1-4; possibly TRBD1 for D (5 bases). Looked up from germline, CDR1 is SEHNR and CDR2 is FQNEAQ (reference sequence). The CDR3 length is 14 residues. Trimming cost V 2 bases and J 13 bases, with 17 bases left between them. The CDR3 protein is CASSLQDPLGGLFF. CDR3 bases: TGTGCCAGCAGCTTACAAGACCCGTTGGGGGGACTGTTTTTT.

V gene TRBV27 combines with J gene TRBJ1-1; 7 bases line up with TRBD1. The CDR3 length is 16 residues. CDR1 and CDR2 (germline): MNHEY, SMNVEV (reference sequence). The V and J ends lost 7 bases and 7 bases, in that order; junction bases with no gene match: 18. CDR3 coding DNA: TGTGCCAGCAAGAGGGGCCCCGGGACAGTGAGGAGTGAAGCTTTCTTT. Translation gives CASKRGPGTVRSEAFF.